Below, one TCR beta chain is given with its context. The sample is drawn from a study of CD8 T cells in Susac syndrome. The V end lost 4 bases, the J end lost 0 bases, and 19 bases lay between the germline ends. CDR3 size: 18 residues. From germline, CDR1 is MGHRA and CDR2 YSYEKL. With random hexamers, reverse transcription was performed on about 0.5 to 1 ug of RNA. Each CDR3 protein is one row after TCRdb ran MiXCR on the immunoSEQ multiplex PCR reads. The sample includes about 240,000 distinct CDR3 sequences, almost 97% of them seen just once. Specimen: CD4+ T cells from PBMCs. The source of this sequence is a human donor with Susac syndrome. The rearrangement links TRBV4-1 to TRBJ2-1; D might be TRBD2 (5 bases). CDR3 nucleotide sequence: TGCGCCAGCAGCCCCCCGGGAAATTCCCGGGGCTCCTACAATGAGCAGTTCTTC. It is translated as CASSPPGNSRGSYNEQFF.